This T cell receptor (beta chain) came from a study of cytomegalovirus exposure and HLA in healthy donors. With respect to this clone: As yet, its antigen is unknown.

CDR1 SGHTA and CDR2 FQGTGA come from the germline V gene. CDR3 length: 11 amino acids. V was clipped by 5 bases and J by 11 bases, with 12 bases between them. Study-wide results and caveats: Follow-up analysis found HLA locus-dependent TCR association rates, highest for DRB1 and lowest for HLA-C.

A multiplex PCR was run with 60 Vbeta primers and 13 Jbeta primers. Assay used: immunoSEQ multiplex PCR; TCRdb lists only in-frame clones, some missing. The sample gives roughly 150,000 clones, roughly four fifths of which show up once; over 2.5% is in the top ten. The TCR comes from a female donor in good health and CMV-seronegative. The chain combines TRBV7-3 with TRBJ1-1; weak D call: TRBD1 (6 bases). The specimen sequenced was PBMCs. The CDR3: CASSAGGPAFF. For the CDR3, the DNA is TGTGCCAGCAGCGCGGGGGGGCCTGCTTTCTTT.